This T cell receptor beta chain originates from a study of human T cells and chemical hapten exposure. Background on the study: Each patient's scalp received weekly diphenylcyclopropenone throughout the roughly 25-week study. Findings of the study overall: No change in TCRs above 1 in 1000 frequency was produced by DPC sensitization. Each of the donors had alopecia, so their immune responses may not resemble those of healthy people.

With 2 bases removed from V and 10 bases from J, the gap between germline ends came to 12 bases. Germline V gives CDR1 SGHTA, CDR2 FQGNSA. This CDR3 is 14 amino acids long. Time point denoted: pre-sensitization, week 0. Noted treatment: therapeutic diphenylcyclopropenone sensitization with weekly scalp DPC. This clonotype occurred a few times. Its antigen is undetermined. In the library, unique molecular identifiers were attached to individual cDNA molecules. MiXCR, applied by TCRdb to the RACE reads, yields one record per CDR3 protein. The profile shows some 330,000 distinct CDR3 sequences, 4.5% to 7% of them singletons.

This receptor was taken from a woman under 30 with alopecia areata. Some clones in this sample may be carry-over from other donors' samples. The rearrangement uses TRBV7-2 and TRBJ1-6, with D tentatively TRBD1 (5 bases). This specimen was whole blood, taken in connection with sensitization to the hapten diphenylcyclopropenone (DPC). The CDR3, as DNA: TGTGCCAGCAGCTTAAACCAGGGAGGGTCACCCCTCCACTTT. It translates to CASSLNQGGSPLHF.